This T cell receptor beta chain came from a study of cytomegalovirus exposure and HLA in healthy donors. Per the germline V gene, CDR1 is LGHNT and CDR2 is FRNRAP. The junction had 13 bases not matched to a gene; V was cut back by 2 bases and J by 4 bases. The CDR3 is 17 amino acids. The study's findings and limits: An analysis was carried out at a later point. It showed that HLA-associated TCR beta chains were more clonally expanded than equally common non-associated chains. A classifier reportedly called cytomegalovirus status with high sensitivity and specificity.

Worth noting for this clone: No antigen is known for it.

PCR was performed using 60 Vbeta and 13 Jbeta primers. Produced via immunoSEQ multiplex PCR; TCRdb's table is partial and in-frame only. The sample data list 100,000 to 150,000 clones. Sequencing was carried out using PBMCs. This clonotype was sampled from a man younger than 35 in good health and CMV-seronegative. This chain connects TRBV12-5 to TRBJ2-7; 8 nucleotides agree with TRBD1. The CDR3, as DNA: TGTGCTAGTGGTTTGTTCCTCGGACAGGGTTTATCATACGAGCAGTACTTC. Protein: CASGLFLGQGLSYEQYF.